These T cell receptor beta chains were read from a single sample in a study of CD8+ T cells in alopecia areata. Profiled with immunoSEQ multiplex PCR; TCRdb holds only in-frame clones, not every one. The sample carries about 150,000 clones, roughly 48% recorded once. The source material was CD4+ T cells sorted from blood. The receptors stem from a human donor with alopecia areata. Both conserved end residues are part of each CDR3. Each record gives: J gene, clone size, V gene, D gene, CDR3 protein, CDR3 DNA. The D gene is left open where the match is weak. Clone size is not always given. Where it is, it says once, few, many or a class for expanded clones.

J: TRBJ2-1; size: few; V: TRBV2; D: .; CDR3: CASSGAALGNEQFF; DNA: TGTGCCAGCAGTGGGGCCGCCCTGGGCAATGAGCAGTTCTTC
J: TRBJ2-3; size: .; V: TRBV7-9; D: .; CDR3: CASSAYRDSTDTQYF; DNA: TGTGCCAGCAGCGCTTACAGGGATAGCACAGATACGCAGTATTTT
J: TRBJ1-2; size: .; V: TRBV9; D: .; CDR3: CASSPDYDGYTF; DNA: TGTGCCAGCAGTCCCGATTACGATGGCTACACCTTC
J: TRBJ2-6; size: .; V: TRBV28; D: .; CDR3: CASSLLSSGANVLTF; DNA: TGTGCCAGCAGTTTATTAAGCTCTGGGGCCAACGTCCTGACTTTC
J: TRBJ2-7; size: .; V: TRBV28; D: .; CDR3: CASSLRGSEQYF; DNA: TGTGCCAGCAGTTTGAGGGGATCCGAGCAGTACTTC
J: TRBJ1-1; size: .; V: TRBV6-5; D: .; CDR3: CASSYATLTFNTEAFF; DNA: TGTGCCAGCAGTTACGCCACGCTTACTTTCAACACTGAAGCTTTCTTT
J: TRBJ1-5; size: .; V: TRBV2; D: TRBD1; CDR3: CASSAFGQGHQPQHF; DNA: TGTGCCAGCAGTGCTTTCGGACAGGGCCATCAGCCCCAGCATTTT
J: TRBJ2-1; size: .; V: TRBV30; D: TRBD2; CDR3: CACPGTSGFDEQFF; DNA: TGTGCCTGCCCCGGGACTAGCGGATTCGATGAGCAGTTCTTC
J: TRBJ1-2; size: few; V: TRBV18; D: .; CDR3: CASSPPAWAGDGYTF; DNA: TGTGCCAGCTCACCACCGGCATGGGCAGGAGATGGCTACACCTTC
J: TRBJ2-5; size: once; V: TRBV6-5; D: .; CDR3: CASSYSKDRESAQYF; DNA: TGTGCCAGCAGTTACTCTAAGGACCGGGAGTCGGCCCAGTACTTC
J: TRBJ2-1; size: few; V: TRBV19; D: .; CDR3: CASSIGGNEQFF; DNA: TGTGCCAGTAGTATAGGCGGTAATGAGCAGTTCTTC
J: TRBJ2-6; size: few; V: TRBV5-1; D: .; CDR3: CASSLDQGSGANVLTF; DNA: TGCGCCAGCAGCTTGGATCAGGGTTCCGGGGCCAACGTCCTGACTTTC
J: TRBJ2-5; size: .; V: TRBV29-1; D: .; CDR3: CSVIRGVLQETQYF; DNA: TGCAGCGTTATAAGAGGGGTGCTCCAAGAGACCCAGTACTTC
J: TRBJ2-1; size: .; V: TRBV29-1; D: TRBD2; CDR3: CSVFPGLAGGPSYSYNEQFF; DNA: TGCAGCGTCTTTCCCGGACTAGCGGGAGGCCCTAGCTACTCCTACAATGAGCAGTTCTTC
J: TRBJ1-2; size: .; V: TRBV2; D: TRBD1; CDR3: CAGQGANYGYTF; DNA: TGTGCCGGACAGGGGGCTAACTATGGCTACACCTTC
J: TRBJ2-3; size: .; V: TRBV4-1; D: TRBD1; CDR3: CASSQDAGQGADTQYF; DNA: TGCGCCAGCAGCCAAGATGCAGGACAGGGGGCAGATACGCAGTATTTT